These 18 T cell receptor beta chains were all obtained from the same sample, sequenced in a study of control samples from healthy donors and cancer patients. Sequencing used immunoSEQ multiplex PCR; TCRdb keeps in-frame clones, though not all of them. The data contain about 130,000 clones, approximately 92% of them singletons. Sequencing was done on a sample of PBMCs. Source of these receptors: a man older than 75 with head and neck cancer.

CDR3 amino acids: CASSWDSYGYTF. The CDR3 DNA follows: TGTGCCAGCAGTTGGGACAGCTATGGCTACACCTTC. V usage is TRBV6-5 and J usage is TRBJ1-2; 7 positions match TRBD1. The germline CDR1 and CDR2 sequences are MNHEY and SVGAGI. This CDR3 has 12 residues. V lost 4 bases and J lost 4; bases outside the gene matches: 0.

This chain connects TRBV5-5 to TRBJ2-2, with D hard to call. Germline assignment: CDR1 SGHKS and CDR2 YYEKEE (reference sequence). Deletions cut 0 bases from V and 0 bases from J, with 9 bases between. This CDR3 contains 16 residues. CDR3 nucleotide sequence: TGTGCCAGCAGCTTGGAAGGGCGCCCGAACACCGGGGAGCTGTTTTTT. It codes for CASSLEGRPNTGELFF. Full variable domain (missing parts from reference TRBV5-5 and TRBJ2-2): DAGVTQSPTHLIKTRGQQVTLRCSPISGHKSVSWYQQVLGQGPQFIFQYYEKEERGRGNFPDRFSARQFPNYSSELNVNALLLGDSALYLCASSLEGRPNTGELFFGEGSRLTVL.

The genes are TRBV7-2 and TRBJ2-6; D not certain. The V gene's germline CDR1 is SGHTA and CDR2 FQGNSA. V lost 11 bases and J lost 2, with 10 bases in between. This CDR3 region has 13 residues. CDR3 coding DNA: TGTGCCCTCGATGGAGCTGGGGCCAACGTCCTGACTTTC. It codes for CALDGAGANVLTF. Drawing the rest from reference TRBV7-2 and TRBJ2-6, the complete variable domain is GAGVSQSPSNKVTEKGKDVELRCDPISGHTALYWYRQSLGQGLEFLIYFQGNSAPDKSGLPSDRFSAERTGGSVSTLTIQRTQQEDSAVYLCALDGAGANVLTFGAGSRLTVL.

The gene calls are TRBV6-5 and TRBJ2-5; TRBD1 matches at 7 bases. This CDR3 contains 14 residues. J gave up 4 bases and V 0 bases, and 2 bases lay outside the gene matches. CDR1 is MNHEY and CDR2 is SVGAGI in the germline V gene. The CDR3 here is CASSYSGGVETQYF. DNA for the CDR3: TGTGCCAGCAGTTACTCAGGGGGCGTAGAGACCCAGTACTTC.

The chain has TRBV30 and TRBJ2-7, with D tentatively TRBD1 (5 bases). CDR3 length: 11 residues. V dropped 6 bases and J dropped 3 bases, with 9 bases sitting between them. The germline gives CDR1 GTSNPN, CDR2 SVGIG (reference sequence). CDR3 coding DNA: TGTGCCTGTGGTACAGGCTACGAGCAGTACTTC. It codes for CACGTGYEQYF.

V usage is TRBV7-9 and J usage is TRBJ1-1; 10 nucleotides match TRBD1. Germline CDR1 and CDR2: SEHNR and FQNEAQ (reference sequence). Germline trimming cut 4 bases from V and 4 bases from J; bases unmatched to any gene: 3. CDR3 length equals 14 residues. In nucleotides, the CDR3 is TGTGCCAGCAGCTCCCGGGACAGGGGCACTGAAGCTTTCTTT. This translates into CASSSRDRGTEAFF. Full variable domain (missing parts from reference TRBV7-9 and TRBJ1-1): DTGVSQNPRHKITKRGQNVTFRCDPISEHNRLYWYRQTLGQGPEFLTYFQNEAQLEKSRLLSDRFSAERPKGSFSTLEIQRTEQGDSAMYLCASSSRDRGTEAFFGQGTRLTVV.

The chain recombines TRBV6-6 with TRBJ2-7; D is unclear. V lost 5 bases, J lost 0 bases, and 2 bases lay in between. The germline V gene has CDR1 MNHNY and CDR2 SVGAGI (reference sequence). There are 11 residues in the CDR3. The CDR3 DNA follows: TGTGCCAGCAGTACCTCCTACGAGCAGTACTTC. This sequence encodes CASSTSYEQYF.

The rearrangement links TRBV3-1 (or the pseudogene TRBV3-2) to TRBJ2-2; D gene ambiguous. V was shortened by 1 base and J by 4 bases, with 7 bases between the two germline ends. CDR3 size: 14 residues. CDR1 and CDR2 (germline): LGHDT, YNNKEL (reference sequence). The chain's CDR3 is CASSQGPGTGELFF. The CDR3 nucleotides read TGTGCCAGCAGCCAAGGGCCCGGCACCGGGGAGCTGTTTTTT.

V usage is TRBV5-1 and J usage is TRBJ1-2, with a weak D call TRBD1 (6 bases). Germline V gene data show CDR1 as SGHRS and CDR2 as YFSETQ. CDR3 length: 14 amino acids. V shed 3 bases and J shed 4 bases, with 13 bases lying between them. The CDR3 DNA reads as TGCGCCAGCAGCTCCGACAGGTACGGCTATGGCTACACCTTC. Translation gives CASSSDRYGYGYTF.

The DNA of the CDR3 is TGTGCCAGCAGGGGTAGCGGGAGGGCCGGGGGGAATGAGCAGTTCTTC. Its translation: CASRGSGRAGGNEQFF. The rearrangement links TRBV27 to TRBJ2-1; 11 bases line up with TRBD2. The V gene's germline CDR1 is MNHEY and CDR2 SMNVEV (reference sequence). V was clipped by 6 bases and J by 7 bases; unmatched bases: 11. The CDR3 length is 16 residues.

V usage is TRBV6-1 and J usage is TRBJ1-2, with a tentative D call TRBD1 (5 bases). The V gene lost 2 bases and the J gene lost 4 bases, with 11 bases spanning the gap. The CDR3 is 14 amino acids. CDR1 MNHNS and CDR2 SASEGT come from the germline V gene. DNA for the CDR3: TGTGCCAGCAGTGAATTCCCAGGGTTCTATGGCTACACCTTC. This sequence encodes CASSEFPGFYGYTF.

The CDR3 is CSVDSQGAYNEQFF. The CDR3 DNA follows: TGCAGCGTTGATAGCCAGGGGGCTTACAATGAGCAGTTCTTC. This sequence joins TRBV29-1 and TRBJ2-1, with 8 bases matching TRBD1. The CDR3 sequence is 14 residues long. Unmatched junction bases numbered 5, after V lost 3 bases and J lost 4 bases. CDR1 SQVTM and CDR2 ANQGSEA come from the germline V gene.

This rearrangement joins TRBV9 to TRBJ2-2; a weak D match, TRBD1 (7 bases). The CDR3 consists of 17 residues. In germline, CDR1 is SGDLS, CDR2 YYNGEE. With 4 bases removed from V and 8 bases from J, the gap between germline ends came to 24 bases. The DNA of the CDR3 is TGTGCCAGCAGCCCCCGAGGAGGGGGCGCGGTAGCTGGGGAGCTGTTTTTT. The encoded protein is CASSPRGGGAVAGELFF. Full variable domain (outside the CDR3, taken from reference TRBV9 and TRBJ2-2): DSGVTQTPKHLITATGQRVTLRCSPRSGDLSVYWYQQSLDQGLQFLIQYYNGEERAKGNILERFSAQQFPDLHSELNLSSLELGDSALYFCASSPRGGGAVAGELFFGEGSRLTVL.

V is TRBV7-9 and J is TRBJ1-5, with 7 positions matching TRBD1. The CDR3 extends over 13 amino acids. V shed 4 bases, J shed 5 bases, and the junction held 2 bases outside the gene matches. Looked up from germline, CDR1 is SEHNR and CDR2 is FQNEAQ (reference sequence). CDR3 sequence reads: CASSYTGDQPQHF. The CDR3, as DNA: TGTGCCAGCAGCTATACAGGGGATCAGCCCCAGCATTTT.

The CDR3 nucleotides read TGTGCCAGCAGCTTACGGCAGTTACCCTCTGGGGCCAACGTCCTGACTTTC. As protein: CASSLRQLPSGANVLTF. The rearrangement links TRBV7-2 to TRBJ2-6; no firm D call. V was cut by 2 bases and J by 0 bases, with 11 bases left in between. The CDR3 runs to 17 residues. Germline V gives CDR1 SGHTA, CDR2 FQGNSA.

The chain uses TRBV29-1 and TRBJ1-1; TRBD1 might be the D (6 bases). This CDR3 has 13 amino acids. CDR1 is SQVTM and CDR2 is ANQGSEA in the germline V gene. Between the trimmed V and J ends, which lost 6 bases and 2 bases, there was a span of 13 bases. This CDR3 is CSVSGAPNTEAFF. The CDR3 nucleotides are TGCAGCGTCTCAGGGGCTCCAAACACTGAAGCTTTCTTT.

This rearrangement joins TRBV7-9 to TRBJ2-1; 11 nucleotides agree with TRBD2. V dropped 1 base and J dropped 3; count of bases not matched to a gene: 2. This CDR3 contains 16 residues. CDR1 and CDR2 from the germline V gene are SEHNR and FQNEAQ (reference sequence). CDR3 protein: CASSLGLAGFYNEQFF. As DNA, the CDR3 is TGTGCCAGCAGCTTAGGACTAGCGGGGTTCTACAATGAGCAGTTCTTC. The full variable domain, in which reference TRBV7-9 and TRBJ2-1 provide the parts outside the CDR3, is DTGVSQNPRHKITKRGQNVTFRCDPISEHNRLYWYRQTLGQGPEFLTYFQNEAQLEKSRLLSDRFSAERPKGSFSTLEIQRTEQGDSAMYLCASSLGLAGFYNEQFFGPGTRLTVL.

The V gene is TRBV13, the J gene TRBJ2-5; no clear D. V was shortened by 8 bases and J by 1 base, with 11 bases between the two germline ends. This CDR3 comprises 13 residues. In germline, CDR1 is PRHDT, CDR2 FYEKMQ (reference sequence). CDR3 amino acids: CASSPPGQETQYF. Here the CDR3 DNA reads TGTGCCAGCTCCCCCCCGGGCCAAGAGACCCAGTACTTC.